The 3 T cell receptor beta chains below were found in one sample sequenced in a study of blood T cells in healthy people across ages. The use of a sample-barcoded 5' primer and a J-beta primer mix characterized a second PCR of 7 to 11 cycles. MiXCR, run by TCRdb on the 5' RACE reads, gives a single entry per CDR3 protein. The repertoire has around 780,000 distinct CDR3 sequences, 25% to 30% of them found once; the top ten carry around 3%. These data were also reused for a study on T cells of mothers and their children.

The sample taken for sequencing was blood. These receptors originate from a boy aged 10-17 years in good health.

The rearrangement uses TRBV12-3 or TRBV12-4 and TRBJ2-7, with D perhaps given as TRBD1 or TRBD2 (5 bases each). The CDR3 loop spans 13 amino acids. The V and J ends lost 6 bases and 6 bases respectively, with 15 bases between them. CDR3 sequence (DNA): TGTGCCAGCAGACCTGGGGTGGGACGCGAGCAGTACTTC. Protein product: CASRPGVGREQYF.

This chain connects TRBV3-1 to TRBJ2-7; D perhaps matches TRBD2 (6 bases). Trimming pared 1 base from V and 2 bases from J, leaving 12 bases between. This CDR3 is 15 amino acids long. Germline assignment: CDR1 LGHDT and CDR2 YNNKEL (reference sequence). The CDR3 loop is CASSQAHGGAYEQYF. The CDR3 DNA reads TGTGCCAGCAGCCAAGCCCACGGCGGGGCCTACGAGCAGTACTTC.

This chain uses TRBV29-1 with TRBJ1-1; D ambiguous. The CDR3 has 10 residues. Trimming left V 6 bases short and J 8 bases short, with 10 bases between. Germline CDR1 and CDR2: SQVTM and ANQGSEA. CDR3 in amino acids: CSVVLREAFF. The CDR3 coding sequence is TGCAGCGTAGTACTACGCGAAGCTTTCTTT.